This T cell receptor beta chain is from a study of vaccination effects on CD4 cells after COVID-19. Study-wide findings and caveats: No early post-infection timepoints were available in the study, which also included few convalescent patients. Late post-vaccination samples showed marked contraction of infection- and vaccine-induced clones.

Expansion of antigen-specific CD4+ T cells with viral peptide pools was carried out by the ViraFEST assay before sequencing. Isolation of CD4+ T cells took place after approximately ten days of culture. The healthy vaccine recipients, who had no prior SARS-CoV-2 infection, showed negative nucleocapsid antibodies. Profiled with immunoSEQ multiplex PCR; TCRdb holds only in-frame clones, not every one. The sample holds fewer than 70,000 clones; 75% to 85% are singletons and the top ten take about 12%. The germline gives CDR1 MNHNY, CDR2 SVGAGI (reference sequence). V dropped 5 bases and J dropped 7; count of bases not matched to a gene: 6. CDR3 length: 13 residues. With regard to this clone: Its antigen is not known.

The V gene is TRBV6-6, the J gene TRBJ1-2; TRBD1 matches 8 bases. This sequence originates from a human donor who received a COVID-19 vaccine. This sample comprised CD4+ T cells from PBMCs cultured with SARS-CoV-2 spike peptides, obtained before COVID-19 vaccination. CDR3 amino acids: CASSTQGAGGYTF. The CDR3 nucleotides are TGTGCCAGCAGTACGCAGGGGGCGGGTGGCTACACCTTC.